A single sample is the source of the 8 T cell receptor beta chains below, sequenced in a study of CD8 T cells in Susac syndrome (dated by TCRdb to between 2018 and 2021). Libraries were prepared through the immunoSEQ multiplex PCR assay. RNA was extracted using the RNeasy kit, and roughly 0.5 to 1 ug of the RNA was reverse transcribed with random hexamers. TCRdb trimmed public reads at Q25 via fastp, called clones via MiXCR and kept in-frame beta chains. Every distinct CDR3 protein forms one entry, paired with its most common genes and DNA. This sample comprises around 190,000 distinct CDR3 sequences, just under 95% of them detected only once. In total, the top ten clones hold 0.08% to 0.11% of the sample. The sequencing input was CD4+ T cells from PBMCs. The receptors come from a human donor in good health.

The chain combines TRBV29-1 with TRBJ2-7, with 7 bases matching TRBD1. Germline CDR1 is SQVTM and CDR2 is ANQGSEA. The CDR3 has 13 amino acids. Losses at the gene ends were 1 base for V and 2 bases for J; bases not matched to a gene: 2. The CDR3 DNA is TGCAGCGTTGAAGGGACAGGAACCTACGAGCAGTACTTC. This gives the protein CSVEGTGTYEQYF.

This chain joins TRBV20-1 and TRBJ2-1, with D hard to call. The CDR3 is made up of 11 amino acids. Trimming took off 0 bases at V and 7 bases at J, with 4 bases between the two ends. Per germline, CDR1 DFQATT and CDR2 SNEGSKA (reference sequence). Here the CDR3 reads CSAREGNEQFF. DNA for the CDR3: TGCAGTGCTAGAGAGGGAAATGAGCAGTTCTTC.

In the case of this clonotype: One junction end does not reproduce the germline sequence, and a read error may be involved. V usage is TRBV12-3 or TRBV12-4 and J usage is TRBJ2-7; TRBD2 matches 14 bases. The CDR3 consists of 14 residues. This CDR3 reads CASSSRLAGGSFDF. CDR3 coding DNA: TGTGCCAGCAGTTCCCGACTAGCGGGAGGGTCTTTTGACTTC.

V is TRBV20-1 and J is TRBJ2-3, with 10 bases that match TRBD2. Germline V gene data show CDR1 as DFQATT and CDR2 as SNEGSKA (reference sequence). J gave up 7 bases and V 2 bases, and 9 bases lay outside the gene matches. This CDR3 contains 15 residues. The CDR3 loop reads CSARSRLAGVYTQYF. The DNA for the CDR3 is TGCAGTGCTAGATCAAGGCTAGCGGGAGTCTATACGCAGTATTTT.

J is TRBJ2-1 and V is TRBV13; 8 positions agree with TRBD2. The germline V gene encodes CDR1 PRHDT and CDR2 FYEKMQ (reference sequence). V was pared by 4 bases and J by 8 bases, with 13 bases of the junction left unmatched. CDR3 size: 16 residues. The CDR3 region is CASSSFGAGGRDEQFF. As DNA, the CDR3 is TGTGCCAGCAGCTCCTTCGGGGCGGGAGGCCGCGATGAGCAGTTCTTC.

The V and J genes are TRBV20-1 and TRBJ2-7; no clear D. Trimming took 8 bases from V and 0 from J, leaving 11 bases between them. CDR1 and CDR2 from the germline V gene are DFQATT and SNEGSKA (reference sequence). The CDR3 loop spans 12 amino acids. The CDR3 reads CSSNRNSYEQYF. CDR3 sequence (DNA): TGCAGTTCCAATCGGAACTCCTACGAGCAGTACTTC.

This chain connects TRBV7-2 to TRBJ2-1; 14 nucleotides line up with TRBD2. The CDR3 consists of 15 residues. Per germline, CDR1 SGHTA and CDR2 FQGNSA. V was clipped by 5 bases and J by 6 bases; unmatched bases: 3. The CDR3 DNA reads TGTGCCAGCAGCCTGGGGACTAGCGGGAGCAATGAGCAGTTCTTC. The encoded protein is CASSLGTSGSNEQFF. The entire variable domain, with the rest obtained from reference TRBV7-2 and TRBJ2-1, is as follows: GAGVSQSPSNKVTEKGKDVELRCDPISGHTALYWYRQSLGQGLEFLIYFQGNSAPDKSGLPSDRFSAERTGGSVSTLTIQRTQQEDSAVYLCASSLGTSGSNEQFFGPGTRLTVL.

The rearrangement joins TRBV3-1 to TRBJ2-7, with a possible D match to TRBD1 (6 bases). The CDR3 is 13 residues long. V shed 1 base and J shed 6 bases, with 10 bases lying between them. In germline, CDR1 is LGHDT, CDR2 YNNKEL (reference sequence). CDR3 nucleotide sequence: TGTGCCAGCAGCCAAGTTCTCAGGGGCGAGCAGTACTTC. Protein sequence: CASSQVLRGEQYF.